This is a list of T cell receptor beta chains from one sample in a study of radiation and T cells in renal cell carcinoma. Sequencing was performed with immunoSEQ multiplex PCR; in TCRdb, only in-frame clones are kept and a portion is missing. The sample has about 49,000 clones; 65% to 90% are singletons. This specimen consisted of blood, obtained from a patient whose treatment included radiotherapy and nephrectomy. The receptors shown here come from a woman aged 70-85 years with renal cell carcinoma. Both conserved end residues are part of each CDR3. Fields, in order: D gene, clone size, J gene, V gene, CDR3 DNA, CDR3 protein. The D gene is left open where the match is weak. Where a row states a size, it is once, few, many or the class of an expanded clone; other rows omit it.

D: TRBD2
size: NA
J: TRBJ2-5
V: TRBV9
DNA: TGTGCCAGCAGCTCGGGAGGCTTCGGGGCCCAGTACTTC
CDR3: CASSSGGFGAQYF

D: NA
size: NA
J: TRBJ1-4
V: TRBV6-6
DNA: TGTGCCAGCAGACCGTCCCGGGACGGGGAAAAACTGTTTTTT
CDR3: CASRPSRDGEKLFF

D: TRBD1
size: NA
J: TRBJ1-1
V: TRBV5-3
DNA: TGTGCCAGAAGCGGTTCCAACAGGGGGAAGAACACTGAAGCTTTCTTT
CDR3: CARSGSNRGKNTEAFF

D: TRBD2
size: NA
J: TRBJ2-2
V: TRBV7-2
DNA: TGTGCCAGCAGCTTACCTAGCGGGACTAGCGCCTCCGGGGAGCTGTTTTTT
CDR3: CASSLPSGTSASGELFF

D: TRBD1
size: NA
J: TRBJ2-1
V: TRBV19
DNA: TGTGCCATCCGGACAGGGGTCAATGAGCAGTTCTTC
CDR3: CAIRTGVNEQFF

D: NA
size: NA
J: TRBJ1-3
V: TRBV6-5
DNA: TGTGCCAGCAGCCGCGAGAGCTCTGGAAACACCATATATTTT
CDR3: CASSRESSGNTIYF

D: NA
size: NA
J: TRBJ1-4
V: TRBV5-4
DNA: TGTGCCAGCAGCCCCGGAGGTGGGCAGGGGTATGAAAAACTGTTTTTT
CDR3: CASSPGGGQGYEKLFF

D: TRBD1
size: NA
J: TRBJ2-5
V: TRBV29-1
DNA: TGCAGCGTTTTGCCCGGGACAGTTAAAGAGACCCAGTACTTC
CDR3: CSVLPGTVKETQYF

D: NA
size: NA
J: TRBJ2-7
V: TRBV5-8
DNA: TGTGCCAGCAGCCCCGACTTGCTTCGGGCCGAGCAGTACTTC
CDR3: CASSPDLLRAEQYF

D: TRBD1
size: few
J: TRBJ1-5
V: TRBV19
DNA: TGTGCCAGTCGACAGGGTGATCAGCCCCAGCATTTT
CDR3: CASRQGDQPQHF

D: NA
size: NA
J: TRBJ2-3
V: TRBV19
DNA: TGTGCCAGTAGTATAGGTGTCGGGGGTACGCAGTATTTT
CDR3: CASSIGVGGTQYF

D: TRBD2
size: NA
J: TRBJ2-4
V: TRBV5-1
DNA: TGCGCCAGCAGCCCACGGACTAGCGGGGGCCTCCTCCAAAACATTCAGTACTTC
CDR3: CASSPRTSGGLLQNIQYF

D: NA
size: NA
J: TRBJ1-1
V: TRBV18
DNA: TGTGCCAGCTCACCAGGGATAAAGAACACTGAAGCTTTCTTT
CDR3: CASSPGIKNTEAFF

D: NA
size: NA
J: TRBJ2-1
V: TRBV6-5
DNA: TGTGCCAGCAGTTACGACGGAATCAGGGCATACAATGAGCAGTTCTTC
CDR3: CASSYDGIRAYNEQFF

D: NA
size: medium-sized
J: TRBJ2-1
V: TRBV9
DNA: TGTGCCAGCAGCGTAGACCTAGCGCCCTGGAAGAAGTTCTTC
CDR3: CASSVDLAPWKKFF

D: NA
size: NA
J: TRBJ2-3
V: TRBV7-6
DNA: TGTGCCAGCAGCCGACCGAGCACAGATACGCAGTATTTT
CDR3: CASSRPSTDTQYF

D: NA
size: NA
J: TRBJ1-4
V: TRBV28
DNA: TGTGCCAGCAGCCCAGACATATTAGAAAAACTGTTTTTT
CDR3: CASSPDILEKLFF

D: TRBD2
size: NA
J: TRBJ2-1
V: TRBV10-2
DNA: TGCGCCAGCAGAGCTAGCGGTAGCAATGAGCAGTTCTTC
CDR3: CASRASGSNEQFF

D: NA
size: NA
J: TRBJ2-2
V: TRBV4-1
DNA: TGCGCCAGCAGCCAAGGGGTGGAGAGGGAGCTGTTTTTT
CDR3: CASSQGVERELFF

D: NA
size: NA
J: TRBJ1-4
V: TRBV9
DNA: TGTGCCAGCAGCGTAGAGGCAACTAATGAAAAACTGTTTTTT
CDR3: CASSVEATNEKLFF

D: TRBD1
size: NA
J: TRBJ2-7
V: TRBV7-2
DNA: TGTGCCAGCAGCAAAATTTGGACAGGGGGTGTCGAGCAGTACTTC
CDR3: CASSKIWTGGVEQYF

D: TRBD1
size: NA
J: TRBJ2-7
V: TRBV7-9
DNA: TGTGCCAGCAGCTTCCGGGACAGTTACGAGCAGTACTTC
CDR3: CASSFRDSYEQYF

D: NA
size: NA
J: TRBJ2-1
V: TRBV5-1
DNA: TGCGCCAGCAGCTATGCGGTAAGCTCCTACAATGAGCAGTTCTTC
CDR3: CASSYAVSSYNEQFF

D: NA
size: NA
J: TRBJ2-7
V: TRBV19
DNA: TGTGCCAGTACCCATCAGGGGACAAACGAGCAGTACTTC
CDR3: CASTHQGTNEQYF

D: NA
size: NA
J: TRBJ1-1
V: TRBV2
DNA: TGTGCCAGCAGTGAAACCGGACAGAACACTGAAGCTTTCTTT
CDR3: CASSETGQNTEAFF

D: TRBD2
size: NA
J: TRBJ2-1
V: TRBV14
DNA: TGTGCCAGCAGGTCTACTAGCGGCTCCTACAATGAGCAGTTCTTC
CDR3: CASRSTSGSYNEQFF

D: TRBD1
size: NA
J: TRBJ2-2
V: TRBV7-8
DNA: TGTGCCAGCAGCTTATTTGGACAGGGGAACACCGGGGAGCTGTTTTTT
CDR3: CASSLFGQGNTGELFF

D: TRBD2
size: NA
J: TRBJ2-1
V: TRBV4-1
DNA: TGCGCCAGCAGCCAAGTGGGGGGGAGGGCCAATGAGCAGTTCTTC
CDR3: CASSQVGGRANEQFF

D: NA
size: NA
J: TRBJ2-7
V: TRBV4-1
DNA: TGCGCCAGCAGCCAAGATCAGGAGTTCTACGAGCAGTACTTC
CDR3: CASSQDQEFYEQYF

D: TRBD1
size: NA
J: TRBJ1-2
V: TRBV7-9
DNA: TGTGCCAGCAGCGTAGGAGGGACAGGGGGCCTCAGCTATGGCTACACCTTC
CDR3: CASSVGGTGGLSYGYTF

D: TRBD2
size: NA
J: TRBJ2-1
V: TRBV19
DNA: TGTGCCAGTAGTCGGGCGGGAGCGATTGAGCAGTTCTTC
CDR3: CASSRAGAIEQFF